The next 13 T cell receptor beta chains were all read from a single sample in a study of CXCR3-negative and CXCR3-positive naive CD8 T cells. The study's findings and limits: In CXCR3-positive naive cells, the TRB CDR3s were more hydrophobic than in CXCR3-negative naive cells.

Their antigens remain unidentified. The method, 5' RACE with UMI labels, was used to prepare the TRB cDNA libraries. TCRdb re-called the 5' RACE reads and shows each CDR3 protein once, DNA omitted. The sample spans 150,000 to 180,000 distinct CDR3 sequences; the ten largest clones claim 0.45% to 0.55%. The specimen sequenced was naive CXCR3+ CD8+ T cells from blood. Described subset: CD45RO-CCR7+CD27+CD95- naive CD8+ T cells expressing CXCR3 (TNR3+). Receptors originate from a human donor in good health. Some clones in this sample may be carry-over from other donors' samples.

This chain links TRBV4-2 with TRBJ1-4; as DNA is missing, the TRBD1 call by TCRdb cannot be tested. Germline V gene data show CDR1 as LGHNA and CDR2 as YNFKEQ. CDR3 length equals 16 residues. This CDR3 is CASVATGTGFNEKLFF.

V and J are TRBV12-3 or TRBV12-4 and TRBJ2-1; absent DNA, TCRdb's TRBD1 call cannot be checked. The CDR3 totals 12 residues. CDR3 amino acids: CASSPPGPVQFF.

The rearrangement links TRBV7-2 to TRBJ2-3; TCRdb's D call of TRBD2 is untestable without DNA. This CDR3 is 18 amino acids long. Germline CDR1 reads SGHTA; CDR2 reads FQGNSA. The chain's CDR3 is CASSLADGALVGTDTQYF.

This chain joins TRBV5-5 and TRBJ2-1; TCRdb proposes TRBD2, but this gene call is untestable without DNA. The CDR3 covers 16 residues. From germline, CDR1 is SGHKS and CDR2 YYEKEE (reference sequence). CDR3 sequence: CASSAGLAGVLAEQFF.

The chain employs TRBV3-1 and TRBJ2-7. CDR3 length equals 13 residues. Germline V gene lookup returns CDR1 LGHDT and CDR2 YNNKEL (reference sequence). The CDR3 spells CASNQTSPYEQYF.

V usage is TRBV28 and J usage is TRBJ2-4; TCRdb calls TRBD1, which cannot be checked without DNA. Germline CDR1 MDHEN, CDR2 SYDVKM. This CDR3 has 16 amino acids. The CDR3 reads CASSSRTELAKNIQYF.

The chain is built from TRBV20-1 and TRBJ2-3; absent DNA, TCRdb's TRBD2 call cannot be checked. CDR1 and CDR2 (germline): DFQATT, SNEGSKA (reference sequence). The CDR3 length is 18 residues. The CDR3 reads CSATILASGRASTDTQYF.

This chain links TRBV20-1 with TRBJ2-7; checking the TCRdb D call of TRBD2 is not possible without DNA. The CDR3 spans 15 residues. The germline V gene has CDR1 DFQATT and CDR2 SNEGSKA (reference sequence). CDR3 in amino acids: CSTHWRGTSSYEQYF.

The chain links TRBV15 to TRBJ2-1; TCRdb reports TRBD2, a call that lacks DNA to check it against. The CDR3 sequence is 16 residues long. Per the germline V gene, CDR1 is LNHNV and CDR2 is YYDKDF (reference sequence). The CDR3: CATSGTTRILDNEQFF. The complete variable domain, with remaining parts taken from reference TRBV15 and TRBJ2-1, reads DAMVIQNPRYQVTQFGKPVTLSCSQTLNHNVMYWYQQKSSQAPKLLFHYYDKDFNNEADTPDNFQSRRPNTSFCFLDIRSPGLGDTAMYLCATSGTTRILDNEQFFGPGTRLTVL.

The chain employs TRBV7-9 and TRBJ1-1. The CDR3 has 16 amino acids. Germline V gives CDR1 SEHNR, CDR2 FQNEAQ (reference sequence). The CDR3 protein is CASSLGWELRDTEAFF.

The CDR3: CASSLAWGAQETQYF. V is TRBV7-6 and J is TRBJ2-5; no DNA is available, so the TRBD1 call from TCRdb remains unchecked. This CDR3 comprises 15 residues. Germline V gives CDR1 SGHVS, CDR2 FNYEAQ.

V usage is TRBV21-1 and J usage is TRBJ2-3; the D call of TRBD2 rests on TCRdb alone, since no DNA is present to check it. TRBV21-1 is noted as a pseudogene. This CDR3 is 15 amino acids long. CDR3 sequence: CASSIRAQEGDTQYF.

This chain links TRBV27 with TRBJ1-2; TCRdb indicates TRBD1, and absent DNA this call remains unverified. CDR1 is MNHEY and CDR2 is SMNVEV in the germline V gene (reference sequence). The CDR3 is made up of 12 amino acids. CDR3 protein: CASTTGGLGYTF.